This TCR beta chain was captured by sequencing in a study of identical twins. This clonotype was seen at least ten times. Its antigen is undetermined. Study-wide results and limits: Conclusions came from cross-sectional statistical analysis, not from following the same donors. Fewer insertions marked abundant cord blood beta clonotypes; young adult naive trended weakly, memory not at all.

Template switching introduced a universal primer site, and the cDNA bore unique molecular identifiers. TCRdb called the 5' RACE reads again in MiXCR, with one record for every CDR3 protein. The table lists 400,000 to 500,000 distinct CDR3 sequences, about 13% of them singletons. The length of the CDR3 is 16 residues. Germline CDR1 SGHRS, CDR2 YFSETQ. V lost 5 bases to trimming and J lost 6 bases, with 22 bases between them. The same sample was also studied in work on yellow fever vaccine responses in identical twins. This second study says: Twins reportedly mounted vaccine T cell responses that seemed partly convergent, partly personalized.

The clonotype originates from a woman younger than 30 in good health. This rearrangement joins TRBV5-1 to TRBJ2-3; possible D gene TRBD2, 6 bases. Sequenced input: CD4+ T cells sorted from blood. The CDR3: CASRGGGHPTGDTQYF. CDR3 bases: TGCGCCAGCAGGGGGGGAGGACATCCCACTGGGGATACGCAGTATTTT.